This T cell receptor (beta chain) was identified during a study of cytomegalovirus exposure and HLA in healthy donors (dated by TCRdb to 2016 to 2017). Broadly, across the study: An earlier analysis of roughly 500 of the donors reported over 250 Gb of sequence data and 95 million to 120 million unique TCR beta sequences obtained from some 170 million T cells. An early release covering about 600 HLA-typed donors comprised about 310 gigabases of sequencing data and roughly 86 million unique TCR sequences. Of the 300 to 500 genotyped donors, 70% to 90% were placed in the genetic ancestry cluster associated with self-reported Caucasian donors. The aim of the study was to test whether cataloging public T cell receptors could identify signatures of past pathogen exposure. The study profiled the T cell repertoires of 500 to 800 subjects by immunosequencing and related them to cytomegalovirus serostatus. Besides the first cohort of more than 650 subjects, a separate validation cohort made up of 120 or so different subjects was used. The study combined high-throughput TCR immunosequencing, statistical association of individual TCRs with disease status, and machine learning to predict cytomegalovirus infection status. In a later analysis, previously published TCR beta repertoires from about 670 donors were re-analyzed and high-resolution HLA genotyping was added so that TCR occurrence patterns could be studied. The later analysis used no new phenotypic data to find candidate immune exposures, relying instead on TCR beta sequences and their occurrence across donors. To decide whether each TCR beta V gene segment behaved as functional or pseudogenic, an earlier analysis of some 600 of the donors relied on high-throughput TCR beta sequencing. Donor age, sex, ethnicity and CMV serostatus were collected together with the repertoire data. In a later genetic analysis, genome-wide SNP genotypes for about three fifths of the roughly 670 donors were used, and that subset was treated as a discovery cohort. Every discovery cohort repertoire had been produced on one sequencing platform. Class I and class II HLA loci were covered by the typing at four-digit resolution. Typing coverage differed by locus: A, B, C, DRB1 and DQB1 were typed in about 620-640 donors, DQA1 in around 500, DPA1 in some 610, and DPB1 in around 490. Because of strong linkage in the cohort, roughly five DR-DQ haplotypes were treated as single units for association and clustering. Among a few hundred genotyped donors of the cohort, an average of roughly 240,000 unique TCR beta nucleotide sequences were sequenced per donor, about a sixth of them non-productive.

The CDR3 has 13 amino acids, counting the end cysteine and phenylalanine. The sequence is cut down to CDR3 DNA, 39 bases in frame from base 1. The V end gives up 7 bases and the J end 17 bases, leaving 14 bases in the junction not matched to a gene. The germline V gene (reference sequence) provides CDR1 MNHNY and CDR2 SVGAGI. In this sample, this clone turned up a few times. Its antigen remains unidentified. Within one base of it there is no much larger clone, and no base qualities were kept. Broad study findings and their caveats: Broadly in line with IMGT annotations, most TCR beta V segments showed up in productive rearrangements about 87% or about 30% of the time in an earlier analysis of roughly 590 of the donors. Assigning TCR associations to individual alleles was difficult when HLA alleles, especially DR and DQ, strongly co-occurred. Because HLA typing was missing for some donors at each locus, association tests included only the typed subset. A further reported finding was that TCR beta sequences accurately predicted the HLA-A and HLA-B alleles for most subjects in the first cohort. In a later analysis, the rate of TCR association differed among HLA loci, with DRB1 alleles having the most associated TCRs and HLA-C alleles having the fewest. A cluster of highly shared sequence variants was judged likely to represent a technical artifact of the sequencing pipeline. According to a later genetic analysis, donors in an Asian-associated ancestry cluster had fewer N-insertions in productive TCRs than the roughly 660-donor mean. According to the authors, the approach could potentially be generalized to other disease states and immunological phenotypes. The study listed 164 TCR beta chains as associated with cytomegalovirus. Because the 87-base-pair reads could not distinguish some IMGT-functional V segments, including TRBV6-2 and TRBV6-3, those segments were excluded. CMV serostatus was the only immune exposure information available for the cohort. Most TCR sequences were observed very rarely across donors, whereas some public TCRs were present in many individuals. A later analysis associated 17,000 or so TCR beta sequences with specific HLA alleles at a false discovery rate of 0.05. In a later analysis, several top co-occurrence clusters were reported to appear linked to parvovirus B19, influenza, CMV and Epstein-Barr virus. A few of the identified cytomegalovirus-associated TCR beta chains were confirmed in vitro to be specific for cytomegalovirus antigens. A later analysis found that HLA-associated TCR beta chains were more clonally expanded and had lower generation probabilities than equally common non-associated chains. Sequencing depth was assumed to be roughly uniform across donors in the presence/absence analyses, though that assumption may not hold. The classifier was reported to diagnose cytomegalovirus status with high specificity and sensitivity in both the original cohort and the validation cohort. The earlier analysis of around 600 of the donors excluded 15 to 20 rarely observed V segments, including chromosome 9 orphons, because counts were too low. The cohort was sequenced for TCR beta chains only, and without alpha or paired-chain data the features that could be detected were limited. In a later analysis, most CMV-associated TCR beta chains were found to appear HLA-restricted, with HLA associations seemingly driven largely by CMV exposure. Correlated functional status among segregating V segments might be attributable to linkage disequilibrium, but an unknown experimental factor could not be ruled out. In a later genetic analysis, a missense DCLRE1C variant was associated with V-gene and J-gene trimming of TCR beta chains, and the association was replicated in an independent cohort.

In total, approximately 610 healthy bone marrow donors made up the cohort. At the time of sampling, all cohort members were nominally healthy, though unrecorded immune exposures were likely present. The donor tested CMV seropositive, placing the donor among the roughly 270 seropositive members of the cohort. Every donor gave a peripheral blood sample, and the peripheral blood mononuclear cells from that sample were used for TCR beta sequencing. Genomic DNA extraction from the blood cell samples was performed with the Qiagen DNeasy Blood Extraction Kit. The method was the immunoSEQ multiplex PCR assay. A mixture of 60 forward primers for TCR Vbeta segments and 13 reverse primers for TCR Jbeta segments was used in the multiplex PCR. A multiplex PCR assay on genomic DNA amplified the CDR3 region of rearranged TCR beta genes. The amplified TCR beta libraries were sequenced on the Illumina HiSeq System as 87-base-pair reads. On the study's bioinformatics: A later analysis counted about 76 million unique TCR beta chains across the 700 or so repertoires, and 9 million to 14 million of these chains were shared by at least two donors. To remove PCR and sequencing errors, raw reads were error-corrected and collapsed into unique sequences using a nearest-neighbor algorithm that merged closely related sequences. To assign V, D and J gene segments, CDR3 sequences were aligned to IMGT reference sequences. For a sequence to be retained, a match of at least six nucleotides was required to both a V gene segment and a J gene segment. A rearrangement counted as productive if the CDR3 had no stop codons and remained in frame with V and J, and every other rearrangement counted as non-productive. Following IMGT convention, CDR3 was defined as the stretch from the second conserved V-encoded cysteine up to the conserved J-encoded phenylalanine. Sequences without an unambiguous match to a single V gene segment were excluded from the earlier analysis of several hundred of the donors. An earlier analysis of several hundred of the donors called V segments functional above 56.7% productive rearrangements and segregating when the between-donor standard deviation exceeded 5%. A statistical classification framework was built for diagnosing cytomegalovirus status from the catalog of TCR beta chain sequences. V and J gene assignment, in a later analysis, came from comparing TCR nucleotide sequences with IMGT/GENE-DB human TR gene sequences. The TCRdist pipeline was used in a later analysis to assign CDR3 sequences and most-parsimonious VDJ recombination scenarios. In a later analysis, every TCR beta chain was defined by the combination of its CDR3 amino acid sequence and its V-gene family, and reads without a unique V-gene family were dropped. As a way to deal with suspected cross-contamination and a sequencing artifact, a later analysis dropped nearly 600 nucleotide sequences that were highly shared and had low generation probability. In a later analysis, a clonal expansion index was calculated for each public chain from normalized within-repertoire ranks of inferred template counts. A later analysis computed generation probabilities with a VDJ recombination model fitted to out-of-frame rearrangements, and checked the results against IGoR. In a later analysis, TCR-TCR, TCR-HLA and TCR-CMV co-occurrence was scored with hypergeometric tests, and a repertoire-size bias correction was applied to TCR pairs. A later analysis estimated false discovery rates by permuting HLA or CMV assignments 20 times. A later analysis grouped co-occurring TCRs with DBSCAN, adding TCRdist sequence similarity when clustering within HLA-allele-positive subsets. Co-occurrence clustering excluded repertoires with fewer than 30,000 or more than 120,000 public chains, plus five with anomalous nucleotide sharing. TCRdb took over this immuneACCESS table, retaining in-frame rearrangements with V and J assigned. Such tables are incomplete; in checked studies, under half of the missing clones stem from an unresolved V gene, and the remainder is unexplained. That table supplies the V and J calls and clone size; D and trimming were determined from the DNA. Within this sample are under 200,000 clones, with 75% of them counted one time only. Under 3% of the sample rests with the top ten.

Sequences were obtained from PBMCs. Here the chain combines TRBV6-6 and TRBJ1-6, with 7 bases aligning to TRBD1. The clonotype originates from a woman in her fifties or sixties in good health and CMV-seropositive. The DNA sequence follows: TGTGCCAGCACCTACCCGACCGGGACAGAGATCCACTTT. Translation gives CASTYPTGTEIHF.